The next 12 T cell receptor beta chains were all read from a single sample in a study of shared clonotypes between healthy human individuals. Naivety among CD8 cells was defined by CD45RO negativity and positive CCR7 selection, thereby excluding terminally differentiated effector memory CD45RA+ cells. TCRdb's table, derived via immunoSEQ multiplex PCR, lists solely in-frame clones and lacks some. Here the sample spans some 2.1 million clones, over 85% being singletons. Source material: naive CD8+ T cells from PBMCs. The source of these receptors is a man aged 18-30 years in good health. Some clones in this sample may be carry-over from other donors' samples.

J is TRBJ2-3 and V is TRBV27, with D perhaps TRBD2 (6 bases). V was trimmed by 2 bases and J by 1 base, leaving 10 bases between them. Per the germline V gene, CDR1 is MNHEY and CDR2 is SMNVEV (reference sequence). The length of the CDR3 is 15 residues. CDR3 region: CASSLKSSGTDTQYF. The CDR3 DNA is TGTGCCAGCAGTTTAAAATCTAGCGGCACAGATACGCAGTATTTT.

This sequence joins TRBV6-5 and TRBJ2-3; 8 nucleotides align to TRBD2. This CDR3 contains 14 residues. CDR1 MNHEY and CDR2 SVGAGI come from the germline V gene. The trim removed 6 bases at V and 6 bases at J, leaving 8 bases unmatched. The CDR3 nucleotides are TGTGCCAGCAGCTACGGACTAGCAACCGATACGCAGTATTTT. This translates into CASSYGLATDTQYF.

Comment on this clone: A much bigger clone sits one base away, suggesting this may be a read error. J is TRBJ2-7 and V is TRBV28; tentatively, D is TRBD1 or TRBD2 (5 bases each). CDR1 MDHEN and CDR2 SYDVKM come from the germline V gene. The CDR3 runs 13 residues. V shed 3 bases and J shed 1 base, with 7 bases lying between them. The DNA of the CDR3 is TGTGCCAGCAGTTTCGGGGCATCCTACGAGCAGTACTTC. Protein product: CASSFGASYEQYF.

The V and J genes are TRBV7-3 and TRBJ2-2; D not resolved. The length of the CDR3 is 13 residues. CDR1 and CDR2 from the germline V gene are SGHTA and FQGTGA. Trimming removed 2 bases at V and 4 bases at J, with 5 bases between. The CDR3 DNA is TGTGCCAGCAGCTTAGGGTTCACCGGGGAGCTGTTTTTT. Translating gives CASSLGFTGELFF.

For this clone: This sample also contains other DNA sequences that code for the same CDR3. CDR3 in DNA: TGCGCCAGCAGCGCAGACTATGGCTACACCTTC. Its protein is CASSADYGYTF. This chain links TRBV5-1 with TRBJ1-2; D is ambiguous. The CDR3 runs 11 residues. Germline assignment: CDR1 SGHRS and CDR2 YFSETQ. Trimming removed 4 bases at V and 3 bases at J, with 4 bases between.

The CDR3 nucleotides are TGTGCCAGCAGTCGGTCGGCCAGCGCGGGGGATGAGCAGTTCTTC. It codes for CASSRSASAGDEQFF. V usage is TRBV27 and J usage is TRBJ2-1; 7 bases agree with TRBD2. J lost 8 bases, V lost 5 bases, and 12 bases had no gene match. The CDR3 is 15 residues long. The germline gives CDR1 MNHEY, CDR2 SMNVEV (reference sequence).

This clone was found once. Other DNA sequences in this sample translate to the same CDR3. The J gene is TRBJ2-7, the V gene TRBV28, with D maybe TRBD1 (6 bases). Trimming took 2 bases from V and 1 from J, leaving 9 bases between them. The germline gives CDR1 MDHEN, CDR2 SYDVKM. The CDR3 sequence is 14 residues long. As DNA, the CDR3 is TGTGCCAGCAGTTTAAGGGGGTTTTCCTACGAGCAGTACTTC. This translates into CASSLRGFSYEQYF.

In DNA, the CDR3 is TGTGCCAGCAGCGTAGAGCCAGGGGGGAACACTGAAGCTTTCTTT. Protein product: CASSVEPGGNTEAFF. This chain joins TRBV9 and TRBJ1-1, with 7 nucleotides matching TRBD1. V was pared by 0 bases and J by 1 base, with 3 bases of the junction left unmatched. Looked up from germline, CDR1 is SGDLS and CDR2 is YYNGEE. CDR3 size: 15 residues.

The CDR3 coding sequence is TGTGCCAGCAGTGACCCGGGACAGGGTTCCTACGAGCAGTACTTC. It specifies CASSDPGQGSYEQYF. V and J are TRBV27 and TRBJ2-7; 9 bases map to TRBD1. The CDR3 has 15 amino acids. CDR1 MNHEY and CDR2 SMNVEV come from the germline V gene (reference sequence). The V gene end was trimmed by 5 bases and the J gene end by 1 base; junction bases not matched to a gene: 6.

The V call is TRBV19, the J call TRBJ1-5; D uncertain. The CDR3 runs 11 residues. V gave up 6 bases and J gave up 9 bases, with 9 bases separating them. The germline CDR1 and CDR2 sequences are LNHDA and SQIVND (reference sequence). CDR3 protein: CASSPGGPQHF. CDR3 DNA: TGTGCCAGTAGCCCCGGCGGGCCCCAGCATTTT.

V and J are TRBV28 and TRBJ1-2, with unresolved D. The CDR3 has 13 residues. Trimming pared 2 bases from V and 6 bases from J, leaving 10 bases between. CDR1 and CDR2 (germline): MDHEN, SYDVKM. DNA of the CDR3: TGTGCCAGCAGTTTAGCCGTAACGGATGGCTACACCTTC. It specifies CASSLAVTDGYTF.

A note on this clone: This sample includes further DNA sequences coding for the same CDR3. V usage is TRBV15 and J usage is TRBJ2-1; the D gene is possibly TRBD2 (5 bases). Trimming took 5 bases from V and 0 from J, leaving 11 bases between them. CDR3 length equals 15 residues. Germline-derived CDR1 and CDR2 are LNHNV and YYDKDF (reference sequence). The DNA of the CDR3 is TGTGCCACCAGCCGGGGTAGGAGCTCCTACAATGAGCAGTTCTTC. This gives the protein CATSRGRSSYNEQFF.